The 21 T cell receptor beta chains reported below all come from one sample, sequenced in a study of graft-versus-host responses after intestinal transplantation. Sequencing was performed with immunoSEQ multiplex PCR; in TCRdb, only in-frame clones are kept and a portion is missing. The table shows 100,000 or so clones, with over 75% occurring only once. These receptors have no known antigen. Sequencing used unstimulated CD4+ T cells sorted from spleen or lymph node cells, obtained before transplant. Every receptor here comes from a human donor who was the organ donor for an intestinal transplant.

The chain recombines TRBV28 with TRBJ1-1; perhaps TRBD1 as D (5 bases). The CDR3 is 17 residues long. Germline V gene sequence: CDR1 MDHEN, CDR2 SYDVKM. V was pared by 2 bases and J by 5 bases, with 21 bases between. CDR3 DNA sequence: TGTGCCAGCAGTTTAGTTACCTCTGGGGGGGTGGGAACTGAAGCTTTCTTT. It yields the protein CASSLVTSGGVGTEAFF. Variable domain in full (rest from reference TRBV28 and TRBJ1-1): DVKVTQSSRYLVKRTGEKVFLECVQDMDHENMFWYRQDPGLGLRLIYFSYDVKMKEKGDIPEGYSVSREKKERFSLILESASTNQTSMYLCASSLVTSGGVGTEAFFGQGTRLTVV.

The chain uses TRBV28 and TRBJ1-6, with D possibly matching TRBD1 (6 bases). CDR1 is MDHEN and CDR2 is SYDVKM in the germline V gene. The CDR3 totals 15 residues. Between the trimmed V and J ends, which lost 7 bases and 9 bases, there was a span of 19 bases. The CDR3 loop reads CASMEGTGQSSPLHF. CDR3 nucleotide sequence: TGTGCCAGCATGGAGGGAACGGGACAAAGTTCACCCCTCCACTTT.

The CDR3 nucleotides are TGTGCCAGCAGCTTGGGGACTAGCGGGGGGGCGGGTGAGACCCAGTACTTC. It yields the protein CASSLGTSGGAGETQYF. V is TRBV5-4 and J is TRBJ2-5, with 15 bases fitting TRBD2. J lost 5 bases, V lost 0 bases, and 5 bases had no gene match. Germline-derived CDR1 and CDR2 are SGHNT and YYREEE (reference sequence). There are 17 residues in the CDR3. The full variable domain, with the rest looked up from reference TRBV5-4 and TRBJ2-5, is ETGVTQSPTHLIKTRGQQVTLRCSSQSGHNTVSWYQQALGQGPQFIFQYYREEENGRGNFPPRFSGLQFPNYSSELNVNALELDDSALYLCASSLGTSGGAGETQYFGPGTRLLVL.

The rearrangement joins TRBV11-2 to TRBJ2-1; D call uncertain. This CDR3 is built from 16 residues. Germline V gene sequence: CDR1 SGHAT, CDR2 FQNNGV. The V end lost 3 bases, the J end lost 6 bases, and 18 bases lay between the germline ends. Here the CDR3 reads CASSFGGSWGGNEQFF. The CDR3 bases are TGTGCCAGCAGCTTTGGCGGTTCGTGGGGTGGCAATGAGCAGTTCTTC.

V gene TRBV28 combines with J gene TRBJ1-2; TRBD1 matches 8 bases. The ends lost 6 bases at V and 4 bases at J; junction bases unmatched: 7. Germline V lookup: CDR1 MDHEN, CDR2 SYDVKM. The CDR3 totals 14 residues. DNA of the CDR3: TGTGCCAGCAGCCTCCAGGACAGGGTCTATGGCTACACCTTC. Its protein product is CASSLQDRVYGYTF.

V gene TRBV9 combines with J gene TRBJ2-3; 7 nucleotides align to TRBD1. The CDR3 consists of 18 residues. The junction had 13 bases not matched to a gene; V was cut back by 1 base and J by 2 bases. The germline CDR1 and CDR2 sequences are SGDLS and YYNGEE. The chain's CDR3 is CASSVPTGSGLFTDTQYF. DNA of the CDR3: TGTGCCAGCAGCGTACCGACAGGGTCGGGTCTATTCACAGATACGCAGTATTTT.

The V gene is TRBV7-9, the J gene TRBJ1-5; D is perhaps TRBD1 (5 bases). With 2 bases removed from V and 6 bases from J, the gap between germline ends came to 17 bases. The germline V gene encodes CDR1 SEHNR and CDR2 FQNEAQ (reference sequence). CDR3 length equals 16 residues. The CDR3 DNA is TGTGCCAGCAGCTTAAGTTATGGGACCCAAGCTCAGCCCCAGCATTTT. This encodes CASSLSYGTQAQPQHF.

The chain employs TRBV4-1 and TRBJ1-3, with D possibly matching TRBD1 (5 bases). The V gene lost 2 bases and the J gene lost 0 bases, with 11 bases spanning the gap. The CDR3 is 16 residues long. Germline V gives CDR1 MGHRA, CDR2 YSYEKL. The CDR3 here is CASSQSAGRSGNTIYF. CDR3 nucleotides: TGCGCCAGCAGCCAATCCGCAGGGCGCTCTGGAAACACCATATATTTT.

This sequence joins TRBV30 and TRBJ2-5; D may correspond to TRBD1 or TRBD2 (5 bases each). This CDR3 has 11 amino acids. The germline V gene has CDR1 GTSNPN and CDR2 SVGIG (reference sequence). The V end was cut by 4 bases, the J end by 6 bases, with 9 bases between. CDR3 coding DNA: TGTGCCTGGACAGGGAGCCAGACCCAGTACTTC. Encoded protein: CAWTGSQTQYF.

This clone was seen a single time. This chain joins TRBV6-5 and TRBJ2-1; no clear D. CDR1 is MNHEY and CDR2 is SVGAGI in the germline V gene. V lost 10 bases, J lost 8 bases, and 12 bases lay in between. The CDR3 is made up of 11 amino acids. The CDR3 DNA reads TGTGCCACCCTGCGATCCGATGAGCAGTTCTTC. Translated, it gives CATLRSDEQFF.

The J gene is TRBJ2-5, the V gene TRBV30; TRBD2 matches 8 bases. The germline gives CDR1 GTSNPN, CDR2 SVGIG (reference sequence). Trimming took 4 bases from V and 5 from J; bases not matched to a gene: 6. This CDR3 region has 13 residues. The CDR3 spells CAWTGTRRETQYF. The CDR3 bases are TGTGCCTGGACCGGGACTAGGAGGGAGACCCAGTACTTC.

V and J are TRBV6-5 and TRBJ1-1, with D possibly being TRBD1 (5 bases). From germline, CDR1 is MNHEY and CDR2 SVGAGI. Trimming took 6 bases from V and 5 from J, leaving 16 bases between them. The CDR3 extends over 14 amino acids. In DNA form, the CDR3 reads TGTGCCAGCAGCCCGGGGGGAGGGAGGACTGAAGCTTTCTTT. It yields the protein CASSPGGGRTEAFF.

V usage is TRBV4-2 and J usage is TRBJ1-3; perhaps TRBD1 as D (6 bases). The CDR3 is 19 amino acids. V lost 0 bases to trimming and J lost 0 bases, with 18 bases between them. Germline assignment: CDR1 LGHNA and CDR2 YNFKEQ. CDR3 in DNA: TGTGCCAGCAGCCAAGATTTGGTTCAGGGGAGAAGCTCTGGAAACACCATATATTTT. Translating gives CASSQDLVQGRSSGNTIYF.

The rearrangement links TRBV30 to TRBJ1-1; D not certain. CDR1 is GTSNPN, CDR2 SVGIG, per germline (reference sequence). With 1 base removed from V and 0 bases from J, the gap between germline ends came to 6 bases. CDR3 length equals 13 residues. CDR3 protein: CAWSGQLNTEAFF. The CDR3 DNA is TGTGCCTGGAGTGGTCAGCTGAACACTGAAGCTTTCTTT.

CDR3 protein: CASSVDRGGTQETQYF. CDR3 in DNA: TGTGCCAGCAGCGTAGACAGGGGGGGGACCCAAGAGACCCAGTACTTC. The chain employs TRBV9 and TRBJ2-5, with a tentative D call TRBD1 (8 bases). Germline V gene sequence: CDR1 SGDLS, CDR2 YYNGEE. V shed 0 bases and J shed 1 base, with 13 bases lying between them. The CDR3 loop spans 16 amino acids. Based on the CDR3 plus reference TRBV9 and TRBJ2-5, the full variable domain is DSGVTQTPKHLITATGQRVTLRCSPRSGDLSVYWYQQSLDQGLQFLIQYYNGEERAKGNILERFSAQQFPDLHSELNLSSLELGDSALYFCASSVDRGGTQETQYFGPGTRLLVL.

This clone was observed a single time. The V call is TRBV9, the J call TRBJ2-1, with TRBD2 matching 12 bases. Germline V gene data show CDR1 as SGDLS and CDR2 as YYNGEE. The V gene end was trimmed by 2 bases and the J gene end by 4 bases; junction bases not matched to a gene: 4. The CDR3 loop spans 16 amino acids. The CDR3 protein is CASSVLTSGGYNEQFF. The CDR3 DNA reads as TGTGCCAGCAGCGTTTTAACTAGCGGGGGGTACAATGAGCAGTTCTTC.

This clone turned up a few times. CDR3 in DNA: TGTGCCAGCAGTGAGGTCCCAAGCTACACTGAAGCTTTCTTT. It codes for CASSEVPSYTEAFF. This sequence joins TRBV2 and TRBJ1-1; D is undetermined. The CDR3 sequence is 14 residues long. CDR1 is SNHLY, CDR2 FYNNEI, per germline. V was cut by 3 bases and J by 3 bases, with 11 bases left in between.

This chain connects TRBV28 to TRBJ2-2; D may be TRBD1 (6 bases). The CDR3 runs to 18 residues. The germline CDR1 and CDR2 sequences are MDHEN and SYDVKM. The ends were cut back, 4 bases at V and 2 bases at J, with 20 bases in the middle. CDR3 region: CASSSIIWGQVNTGELFF. DNA of the CDR3: TGTGCCAGCAGTTCCATAATCTGGGGACAAGTAAACACCGGGGAGCTGTTTTTT. Drawing the rest from reference TRBV28 and TRBJ2-2, the complete variable domain is DVKVTQSSRYLVKRTGEKVFLECVQDMDHENMFWYRQDPGLGLRLIYFSYDVKMKEKGDIPEGYSVSREKKERFSLILESASTNQTSMYLCASSSIIWGQVNTGELFFGEGSRLTVL.

The chain joins TRBV30 to TRBJ1-2; no reliable D call. Trimming took off 2 bases at V and 0 bases at J, with 7 bases between the two ends. From germline, CDR1 is GTSNPN and CDR2 SVGIG (reference sequence). CDR3 length: 13 amino acids. The CDR3 DNA is TGTGCCTGGAGTAGTAGGGCTAACTATGGCTACACCTTC. Translating it yields CAWSSRANYGYTF.

The V gene is TRBV4-1, the J gene TRBJ1-5; possibly TRBD1 for D (5 bases). CDR1 is MGHRA and CDR2 is YSYEKL in the germline V gene. V lost 1 base, J lost 7 bases, and 8 bases lay in between. CDR3 size: 13 residues. The CDR3 DNA is TGCGCCAGCAGCCAAGGATCAGGGCAGCCCCAGCATTTT. Its translation: CASSQGSGQPQHF.

This chain links TRBV9 with TRBJ1-5, with a weak D call TRBD1 (6 bases). Germline V lookup: CDR1 SGDLS, CDR2 YYNGEE. V gave up 1 base and J gave up 0 bases, with 8 bases separating them. The CDR3 runs to 15 residues. This CDR3 reads CASSVSGDSNQPQHF. CDR3 coding DNA: TGTGCCAGCAGCGTATCAGGGGATAGCAATCAGCCCCAGCATTTT.